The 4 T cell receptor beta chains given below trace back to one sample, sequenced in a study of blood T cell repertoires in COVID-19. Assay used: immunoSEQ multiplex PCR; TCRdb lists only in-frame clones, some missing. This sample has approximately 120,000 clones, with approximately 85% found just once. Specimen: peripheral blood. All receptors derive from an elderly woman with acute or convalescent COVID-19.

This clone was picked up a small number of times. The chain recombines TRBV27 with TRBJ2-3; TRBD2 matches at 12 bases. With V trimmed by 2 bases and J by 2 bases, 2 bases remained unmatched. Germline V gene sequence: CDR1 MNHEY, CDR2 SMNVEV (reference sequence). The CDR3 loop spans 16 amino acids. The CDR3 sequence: CASSLTSGGTTDTQYF. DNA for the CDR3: TGTGCCAGCAGTTTAACTAGCGGGGGGACCACAGATACGCAGTATTTT.

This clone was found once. The CDR3 region is CASSSSGTPVGNTIYF. In DNA, the CDR3 is TGTGCCAGCAGCTCCTCAGGGACACCAGTTGGAAACACCATATATTTT. The chain couples TRBV9 to TRBJ1-3, with D possibly TRBD1 on 6 matching bases. Trimming shortened V by 4 bases and J by 3 bases, and 17 bases separated the two germline ends. Germline-derived CDR1 and CDR2 are SGDLS and YYNGEE. The CDR3 is made up of 16 amino acids.

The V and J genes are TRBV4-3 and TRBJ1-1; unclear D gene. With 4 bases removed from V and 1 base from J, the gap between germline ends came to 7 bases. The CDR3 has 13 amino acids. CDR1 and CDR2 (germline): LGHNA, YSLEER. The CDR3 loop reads CASSRLENTEAFF. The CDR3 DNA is TGCGCCAGCAGCCGCCTAGAGAACACTGAAGCTTTCTTT.

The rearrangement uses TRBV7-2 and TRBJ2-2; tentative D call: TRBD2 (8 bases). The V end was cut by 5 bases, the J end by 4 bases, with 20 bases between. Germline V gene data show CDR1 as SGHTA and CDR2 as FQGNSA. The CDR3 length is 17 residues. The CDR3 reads CASSRQGGGGTTGELFF. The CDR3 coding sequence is TGTGCCAGCAGCCGCCAAGGGGGCGGGGGGACCACCGGGGAGCTGTTTTTT.